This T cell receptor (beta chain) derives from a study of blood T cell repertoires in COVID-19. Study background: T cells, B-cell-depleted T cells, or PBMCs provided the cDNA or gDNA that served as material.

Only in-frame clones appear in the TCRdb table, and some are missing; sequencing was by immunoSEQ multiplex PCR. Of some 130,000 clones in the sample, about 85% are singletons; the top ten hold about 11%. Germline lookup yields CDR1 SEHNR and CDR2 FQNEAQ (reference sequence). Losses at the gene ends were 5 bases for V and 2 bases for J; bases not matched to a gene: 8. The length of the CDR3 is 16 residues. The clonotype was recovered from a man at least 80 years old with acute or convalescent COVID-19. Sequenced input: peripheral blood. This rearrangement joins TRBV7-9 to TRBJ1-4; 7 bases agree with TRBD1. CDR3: CASSPRGQVTNEKLFF. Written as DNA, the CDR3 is TGTGCCAGCAGCCCGAGGGGGCAAGTTACTAATGAAAAACTGTTTTTT.